A single sample gave rise to the 25 T cell receptor beta chains below, sequenced in a study of blood T cell repertoires in COVID-19. TCRdb's table, derived via immunoSEQ multiplex PCR, lists solely in-frame clones and lacks some. The sample carries about 100,000 clones, more than 80% recorded once. The sample taken for sequencing was peripheral blood. All receptors come from a woman over 75 with acute or convalescent COVID-19.

CDR3 residues: CASSQQGADYGYTF. The CDR3 DNA is TGTGCCAGCAGCCAACAGGGGGCCGACTATGGCTACACCTTC. V is TRBV3-1 (or the pseudogene TRBV3-2) and J is TRBJ1-2, with 8 bases lining up with TRBD1. The V segment lost 2 bases and the J segment 3 bases; nucleotides outside the gene matches: 2. Germline-derived CDR1 and CDR2 are LGHDT and YNNKEL (reference sequence). The CDR3 has 14 amino acids.

V gene TRBV18 combines with J gene TRBJ1-4, with TRBD1 as a possible D gene (5 bases). The germline V gene has CDR1 KGHSH and CDR2 LQKENI. This CDR3 has 15 amino acids. Trimming cost V 4 bases and J 0 bases, with 9 bases left between them. CDR3 amino acids: CASSLREATNEKLFF. CDR3 in DNA: TGTGCCAGCTCACTCAGGGAGGCAACTAATGAAAAACTGTTTTTT.

The DNA for the CDR3 is TGTGCCAGCAGCTTAACGGCACTAGCGGGGGGCAGCACAGATACGCAGTATTTT. Its translation is CASSLTALAGGSTDTQYF. The chain carries TRBV7-3 and TRBJ2-3, with 12 nucleotides matching TRBD2. The trim removed 0 bases at V and 0 bases at J, leaving 4 bases unmatched. This CDR3 is built from 18 residues. Germline loops: CDR1 SGHTA, CDR2 FQGTGA. Together with reference TRBV7-3 and TRBJ2-3, the CDR3 gives the full variable domain: GAGVSQTPSNKVTEKGKYVELRCDPISGHTALYWYRQSLGQGPEFLIYFQGTGAADDSGLPNDRFFAVRPEGSVSTLKIQRTERGDSAVYLCASSLTALAGGSTDTQYFGPGTRLTVL.

This chain connects TRBV19 to TRBJ1-2; no clear D. The germline V gene encodes CDR1 LNHDA and CDR2 SQIVND (reference sequence). The V end lost 5 bases, the J end lost 2 bases, and 12 bases lay between the germline ends. The CDR3 covers 14 residues. CDR3 residues: CASSPRTSNYGYTF. The CDR3 DNA follows: TGTGCCAGTAGTCCCCGGACTTCCAACTATGGCTACACCTTC.

The chain carries TRBV28 and TRBJ1-5; D possibly corresponds to TRBD1 (6 bases). The germline CDR1 and CDR2 sequences are MDHEN and SYDVKM. The CDR3 has 16 amino acids. Deletions cut 10 bases from V and 5 bases from J, with 24 bases between. The CDR3 protein is CATLSFGGLPYQPQHF. In nucleotides, the CDR3 is TGTGCCACCCTCAGTTTCGGGGGGCTCCCCTATCAGCCCCAGCATTTT.

The chain is built from TRBV10-1 and TRBJ2-3; D remains ambiguous. Germline V gene lookup returns CDR1 WNHNN and CDR2 SYGVQD (reference sequence). Between the trimmed V and J ends, which lost 6 bases and 0 bases, there was a span of 10 bases. The length of the CDR3 is 14 residues. For the CDR3, the DNA is TGCGCCAGCAGCCAGACATTAAGCACAGATACGCAGTATTTT. Encoded protein: CASSQTLSTDTQYF.

The chain carries TRBV15 and TRBJ2-3; D uncertain. The germline V gene has CDR1 LNHNV and CDR2 YYDKDF (reference sequence). The CDR3 extends over 15 amino acids. V lost 1 base and J lost 0, with 8 bases in between. CDR3 residues: CATSRVRGSTDTQYF. The CDR3 DNA is TGTGCCACCAGCAGAGTACGCGGAAGCACAGATACGCAGTATTTT.

V usage is TRBV28 and J usage is TRBJ2-7, with TRBD2 matching over 8 bases. This CDR3 region has 15 residues. Trimming cost V 6 bases and J 4 bases; bases outside gene matches: 11. CDR1 is MDHEN, CDR2 SYDVKM, per germline. The chain's CDR3 is CASSPLSGGNYEQYF. DNA of the CDR3: TGTGCCAGCAGCCCTCTAAGCGGGGGTAATTACGAGCAGTACTTC.

The CDR3 sequence: CASSLALGANEKLFF. The DNA of the CDR3 is TGTGCCAGCAGCTTAGCGTTAGGGGCGAATGAAAAACTGTTTTTT. The gene calls are TRBV7-9 and TRBJ1-4; D may be TRBD1 (5 bases). V lost 0 bases and J 5 bases, leaving 10 bases between the germline ends. The germline CDR1 and CDR2 sequences are SEHNR and FQNEAQ (reference sequence). The CDR3 loop spans 15 amino acids.

The V gene is TRBV5-1, the J gene TRBJ2-3; D gene unclear. This CDR3 is 15 amino acids long. Trimming cost V 0 bases and J 6 bases, with 14 bases left between them. Germline values: CDR1 SGHRS, CDR2 YFSETQ. The CDR3 nucleotides read TGCGCCAGCAGCTTGGAGGCCAGGTCATGGGATACGCAGTATTTT. Its protein product is CASSLEARSWDTQYF.

This clone was seen more than once but under ten times. This chain connects TRBV19 to TRBJ1-2; 7 bases agree with TRBD1. In germline, CDR1 is LNHDA, CDR2 SQIVND (reference sequence). The CDR3 covers 14 residues. Germline trimming cut 7 bases from V and 3 bases from J; bases unmatched to any gene: 8. In nucleotides, the CDR3 is TGTGCCAGTACCCTGGGCCAGGGGGACTATGGCTACACCTTC. Protein product: CASTLGQGDYGYTF.

J is TRBJ1-5 and V is TRBV5-5, with a weak D call TRBD1 (6 bases). The CDR3 length is 15 residues. V was shortened by 2 bases and J by 1 base, with 10 bases between the two germline ends. Germline V gives CDR1 SGHKS, CDR2 YYEKEE (reference sequence). CDR3 DNA: TGTGCCAGCAGCTTCTCCGGGACAAGCAATCAGCCCCAGCATTTT. Translation gives CASSFSGTSNQPQHF. The full variable domain, in which reference TRBV5-5 and TRBJ1-5 provide the parts outside the CDR3, is DAGVTQSPTHLIKTRGQQVTLRCSPISGHKSVSWYQQVLGQGPQFIFQYYEKEERGRGNFPDRFSARQFPNYSSELNVNALLLGDSALYLCASSFSGTSNQPQHFGDGTRLSIL.

The chain has TRBV2 and TRBJ2-5; 9 bases agree with TRBD1. CDR1 and CDR2 from the germline V gene are SNHLY and FYNNEI. The CDR3 is made up of 14 amino acids. V lost 7 bases, J lost 3 bases, and 6 bases stayed unmatched. The CDR3 sequence is CASNRDRAEETQYF. CDR3 sequence (DNA): TGTGCCAGCAATAGGGACAGGGCGGAAGAGACCCAGTACTTC.

The chain employs TRBV5-4 and TRBJ1-1, with 8 bases lining up with TRBD1. CDR3 length equals 16 residues. Looked up from germline, CDR1 is SGHNT and CDR2 is YYREEE (reference sequence). V shed 4 bases, J shed 1 base, and the junction held 9 bases outside the gene matches. CDR3 bases: TGTGCCAGCAGCCCTGGGGGGACAGGCCGGAACACTGAAGCTTTCTTT. Residues: CASSPGGTGRNTEAFF.

The rearrangement joins TRBV7-9 to TRBJ2-3; a possible D gene is TRBD1 (6 bases). In germline, CDR1 is SEHNR, CDR2 FQNEAQ (reference sequence). V was cut by 6 bases and J by 7 bases, with 11 bases left in between. This CDR3 spans 12 amino acids. CDR3 loop: CASREQGNTQYF. As DNA, the CDR3 is TGTGCCAGCAGGGAACAGGGTAATACGCAGTATTTT.

The chain uses TRBV5-6 and TRBJ1-5; no definite D call. Germline CDR1 is SGHDT and CDR2 is YYEEEE. The length of the CDR3 is 15 residues. Trimming removed 4 bases from V and 1 base from J, with 12 bases in between. The CDR3 region is CASSRRELSNQPQHF. CDR3 DNA sequence: TGTGCCAGCAGCCGGAGGGAATTGAGCAATCAGCCCCAGCATTTT.

The V and J genes are TRBV6-5 and TRBJ2-7; TRBD2 agrees at 9 bases. Germline lookup yields CDR1 MNHEY and CDR2 SVGAGI. The CDR3 length is 15 residues. V trimming: 0 bases; J trimming: 12 bases; junction bases outside the gene matches: 12. The CDR3 coding sequence is TGTGCCAGCAGTTACTCGAGCCTAGCGGGACGTACGGTGTACTTC. Protein product: CASSYSSLAGRTVYF.

The CDR3 loop reads CASSKGALGGYGYTF. CDR3 sequence (DNA): TGTGCCAGTAGTAAGGGAGCCCTCGGCGGCTATGGCTACACCTTC. This chain connects TRBV19 to TRBJ1-2, with no clear D. The V gene's germline CDR1 is LNHDA and CDR2 SQIVND (reference sequence). The CDR3 loop spans 15 amino acids. V was clipped by 4 bases and J by 4 bases, with 16 bases between them. The full variable domain, its missing parts supplied by reference TRBV19 and TRBJ1-2, is DGGITQSPKYLFRKEGQNVTLSCEQNLNHDAMYWYRQDPGQGLRLIYYSQIVNDFQKGDIAEGYSVSREKKESFPLTVTSAQKNPTAFYLCASSKGALGGYGYTFGSGTRLTVV.

The rearrangement links TRBV7-2 to TRBJ1-3; 9 bases fit TRBD1. Losses at the gene ends were 0 bases for V and 0 bases for J; bases not matched to a gene: 9. CDR1 is SGHTA, CDR2 FQGNSA, per germline. The CDR3 runs to 19 residues. In DNA form, the CDR3 reads TGTGCCAGCAGCTTAGCTCGATTGGGGACAGGGAGCTCTGGAAACACCATATATTTT. Translating gives CASSLARLGTGSSGNTIYF.

For the CDR3, the DNA is TGTGCCAGTAGGACCACCTGGGAGGGCAATCAGCCCCAGCATTTT. The encoded protein is CASRTTWEGNQPQHF. V gene TRBV19 combines with J gene TRBJ1-5; D is unclear. CDR1 is LNHDA, CDR2 SQIVND, per germline (reference sequence). V shed 6 bases and J shed 2 bases, with 14 bases lying between them. This CDR3 contains 15 residues.

The CDR3 sequence is CASSPVVDSGANVLTF. Written as DNA, the CDR3 is TGTGCCAGCTCACCGGTCGTAGACTCTGGGGCCAACGTCCTGACTTTC. This rearrangement joins TRBV18 to TRBJ2-6; D gene ambiguous. The CDR3 totals 16 residues. With 3 bases removed from V and 0 bases from J, the gap between germline ends came to 9 bases. Germline CDR1 KGHSH, CDR2 LQKENI.

The chain employs TRBV2 and TRBJ1-1, with D possibly being TRBD1 (5 bases). Trimming took off 8 bases at V and 2 bases at J, with 15 bases between the two ends. Germline CDR1 is SNHLY and CDR2 is FYNNEI. CDR3 length: 14 amino acids. The CDR3 bases are TGTGCCAGCGGAAGGGGCCAAATCAACACTGAAGCTTTCTTT. Protein: CASGRGQINTEAFF.

The chain joins TRBV10-3 to TRBJ1-2; TRBD1 might be the D (6 bases). Germline CDR1 reads ENHRY; CDR2 reads SYGVKD. Trimming removed 5 bases from V and 8 bases from J, with 12 bases in between. This CDR3 comprises 12 residues. The CDR3 reads CAISTGLGGYTF. The CDR3 nucleotides read TGTGCCATCAGTACAGGGCTTGGAGGCTACACCTTC.

The chain couples TRBV6-1 to TRBJ2-1, with 8 bases matching TRBD2. This CDR3 has 15 amino acids. Germline loops: CDR1 MNHNS, CDR2 SASEGT. The V gene end was trimmed by 5 bases and the J gene end by 6 bases; junction bases not matched to a gene: 9. The DNA of the CDR3 is TGTGCCAGCAGTACCCCCGGCGGGGGGCGCAATGAGCAGTTCTTC. Its protein is CASSTPGGGRNEQFF.

This clone was seen once. DNA for the CDR3: TGTGCCAGCAGTTTAGGTATCCTAGAGGCGCATTTT. Amino acids: CASSLGILEAHF. J is TRBJ1-5 and V is TRBV12-3 or TRBV12-4; unclear D gene. V was cut by 1 base and J by 15 bases, with 13 bases left in between. CDR3 size: 12 residues.